These 3 T cell receptor beta chains originate from one sample sequenced in a study of human T cells and chemical hapten exposure. Time point here: pre-sensitization, week 0. The sample's treatment: therapeutic diphenylcyclopropenone sensitization with weekly scalp DPC. TCRdb re-analysed the RACE reads in MiXCR, keeping a single row per CDR3 protein. Of fewer than 350,000 distinct CDR3 sequences in the sample, over 7.5% were seen once. The sequencing here drew on whole blood, taken in connection with sensitization to the hapten diphenylcyclopropenone (DPC). The receptors shown here come from a man younger than 35 with alopecia areata. Some clones in this sample may be carry-over from other donors' samples.

Only a few counts were recorded for this clonotype. The chain joins TRBV5-6 to TRBJ2-7; the D is unclear. The V and J ends lost 1 base and 3 bases respectively, with 8 bases between them. Germline V gene data show CDR1 as SGHDT and CDR2 as YYEEEE. The CDR3 consists of 13 residues. The CDR3: CASSLSPDYEQYF. Written as DNA, the CDR3 is TGTGCCAGCAGCTTGTCGCCGGACTACGAGCAGTACTTC.

This clonotype was observed many times. The chain uses TRBV25-1 and TRBJ2-7; a weak D match, TRBD1 (5 bases). CDR3 length: 11 amino acids. Per the germline V gene, CDR1 is MGHDK and CDR2 is SYGVNS. V shed 4 bases and J shed 6 bases, with 7 bases lying between them. The DNA for the CDR3 is TGTGCCAGCAGTGTAGGGGTCGAGCAGTACGTC. Its protein product is CASSVGVEQYV.

This clonotype was seen a handful of times. The J gene is TRBJ2-2, the V gene TRBV4-1; D not certain. In germline, CDR1 is MGHRA, CDR2 YSYEKL. Trimming left V 1 base short and J 0 bases short, with 6 bases between. The CDR3 spans 15 residues. CDR3 region: CASSQVDSNTGELFF. As DNA, the CDR3 is TGCGCCAGCAGCCAAGTGGATTCGAACACCGGGGAGCTGTTTTTT.